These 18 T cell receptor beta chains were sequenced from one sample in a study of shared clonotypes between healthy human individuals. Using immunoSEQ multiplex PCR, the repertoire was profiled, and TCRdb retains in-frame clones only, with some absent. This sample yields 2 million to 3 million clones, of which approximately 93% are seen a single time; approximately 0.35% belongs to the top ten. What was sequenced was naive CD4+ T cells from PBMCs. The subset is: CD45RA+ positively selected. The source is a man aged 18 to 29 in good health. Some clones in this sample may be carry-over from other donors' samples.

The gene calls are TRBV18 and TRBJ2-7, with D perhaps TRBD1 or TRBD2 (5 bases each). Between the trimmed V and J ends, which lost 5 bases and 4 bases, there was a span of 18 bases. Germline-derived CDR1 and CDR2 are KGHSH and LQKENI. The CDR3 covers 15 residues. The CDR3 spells CASSLGVPPRYEQYF. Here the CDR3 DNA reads TGTGCCAGCTCATTGGGGGTGCCCCCTCGTTACGAGCAGTACTTC. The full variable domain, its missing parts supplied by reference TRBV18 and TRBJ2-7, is NAGVMQNPRHLVRRRGQEARLRCSPMKGHSHVYWYRQLPEEGLKFMVYLQKENIIDESGMPKERFSAEFPKEGPSILRIQQVVRGDSAAYFCASSLGVPPRYEQYFGPGTRLTVT.

The CDR3: CASSDRDALYF. DNA for the CDR3: TGTGCCAGCAGTGATCGGGATGCCCTGTACTTC. J is TRBJ2-7 and V is TRBV28; TRBD2 is a possible D gene (5 bases). CDR1 is MDHEN, CDR2 SYDVKM, per germline. This CDR3 has 11 amino acids. V lost 5 bases and J lost 12, with 14 bases in between.

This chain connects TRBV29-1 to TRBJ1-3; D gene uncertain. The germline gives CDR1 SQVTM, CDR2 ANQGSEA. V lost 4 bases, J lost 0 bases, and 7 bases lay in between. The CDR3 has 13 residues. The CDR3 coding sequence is TGCAGCGTTGCCTGGAACTCTGGAAACACCATATATTTT. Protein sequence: CSVAWNSGNTIYF.

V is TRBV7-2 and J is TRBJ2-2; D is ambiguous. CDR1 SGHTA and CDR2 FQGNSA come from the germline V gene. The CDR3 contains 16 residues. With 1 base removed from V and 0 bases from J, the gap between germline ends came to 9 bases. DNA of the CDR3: TGTGCCAGCAGCTTAGGGCCTAACTCGAACACCGGGGAGCTGTTTTTT. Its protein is CASSLGPNSNTGELFF.

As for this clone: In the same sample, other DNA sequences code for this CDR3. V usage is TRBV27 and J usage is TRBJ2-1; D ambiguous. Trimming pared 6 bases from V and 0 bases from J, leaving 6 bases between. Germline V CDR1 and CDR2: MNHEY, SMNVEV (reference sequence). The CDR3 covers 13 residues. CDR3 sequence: CASSRPSYNEQFF. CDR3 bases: TGTGCCAGCAGCCGGCCCTCCTACAATGAGCAGTTCTTC.

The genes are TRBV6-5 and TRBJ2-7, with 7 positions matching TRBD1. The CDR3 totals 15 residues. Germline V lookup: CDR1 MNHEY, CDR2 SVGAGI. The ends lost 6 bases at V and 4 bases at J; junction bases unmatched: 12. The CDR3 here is CASSRYTGAEYEQYF. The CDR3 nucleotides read TGTGCCAGCAGCCGCTATACAGGGGCGGAGTACGAGCAGTACTTC.

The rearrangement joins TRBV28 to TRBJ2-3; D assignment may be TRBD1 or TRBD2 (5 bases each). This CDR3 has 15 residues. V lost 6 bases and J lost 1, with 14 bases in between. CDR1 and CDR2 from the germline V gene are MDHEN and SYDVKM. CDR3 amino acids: CASSPWDGRTDTQYF. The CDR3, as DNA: TGTGCCAGCAGCCCCTGGGACGGACGCACAGATACGCAGTATTTT.

CDR3 bases: TGTGCCAGCAGCTTGGCAGGGGACAATCAGCCCCAGCATTTT. It specifies CASSLAGDNQPQHF. This sequence joins TRBV5-6 and TRBJ1-5; maybe TRBD1 (6 bases). The V and J ends lost 0 bases and 3 bases respectively, with 7 bases between them. This CDR3 comprises 14 residues. Germline lookup yields CDR1 SGHDT and CDR2 YYEEEE.

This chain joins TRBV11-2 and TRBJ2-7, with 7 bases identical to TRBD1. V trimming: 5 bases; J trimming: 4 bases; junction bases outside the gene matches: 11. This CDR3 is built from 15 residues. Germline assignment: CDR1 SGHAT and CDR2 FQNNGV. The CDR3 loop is CASSQSGTAPYEQYF. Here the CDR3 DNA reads TGTGCCAGCAGCCAATCCGGGACAGCTCCATACGAGCAGTACTTC. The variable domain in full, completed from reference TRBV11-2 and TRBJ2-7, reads EAGVAQSPRYKIIEKRQSVAFWCNPISGHATLYWYQQILGQGPKLLIQFQNNGVVDDSQLPKDRFSAERLKGVDSTLKIQPAKLEDSAVYLCASSQSGTAPYEQYFGPGTRLTVT.

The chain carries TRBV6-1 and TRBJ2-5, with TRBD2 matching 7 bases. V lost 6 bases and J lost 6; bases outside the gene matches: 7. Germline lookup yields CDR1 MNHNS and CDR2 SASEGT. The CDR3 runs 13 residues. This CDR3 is CASRLGGGQTQYF. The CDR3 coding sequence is TGTGCCAGCAGACTGGGGGGGGGACAGACCCAGTACTTC.

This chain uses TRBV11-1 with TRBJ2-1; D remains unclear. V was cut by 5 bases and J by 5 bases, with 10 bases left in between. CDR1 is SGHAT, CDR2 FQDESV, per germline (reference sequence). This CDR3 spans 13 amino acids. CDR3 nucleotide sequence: TGTGCCAGCAGCCCGTTTGGAAACAATGAGCAGTTCTTC. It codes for CASSPFGNNEQFF.

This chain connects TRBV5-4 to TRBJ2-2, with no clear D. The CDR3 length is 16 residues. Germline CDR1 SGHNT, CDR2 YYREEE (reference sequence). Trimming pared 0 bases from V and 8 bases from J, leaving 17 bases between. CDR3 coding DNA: TGTGCCAGCAGCTTGGTGGGGTTGATTAAGCAGGGGGAGCTGTTTTTT. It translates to CASSLVGLIKQGELFF.

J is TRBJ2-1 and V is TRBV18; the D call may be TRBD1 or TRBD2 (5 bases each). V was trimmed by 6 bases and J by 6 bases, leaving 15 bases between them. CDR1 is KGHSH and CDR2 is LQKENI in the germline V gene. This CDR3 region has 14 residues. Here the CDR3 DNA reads TGTGCCAGCTCCCCAGGACTGGGGGTCAATGAGCAGTTCTTC. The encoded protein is CASSPGLGVNEQFF.

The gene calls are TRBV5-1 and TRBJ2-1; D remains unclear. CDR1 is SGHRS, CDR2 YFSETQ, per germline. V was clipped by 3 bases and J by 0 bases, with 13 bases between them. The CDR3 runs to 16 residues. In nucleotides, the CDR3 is TGCGCCAGCAGCTGGCTGGGATCAGTCTCCTACAATGAGCAGTTCTTC. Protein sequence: CASSWLGSVSYNEQFF.

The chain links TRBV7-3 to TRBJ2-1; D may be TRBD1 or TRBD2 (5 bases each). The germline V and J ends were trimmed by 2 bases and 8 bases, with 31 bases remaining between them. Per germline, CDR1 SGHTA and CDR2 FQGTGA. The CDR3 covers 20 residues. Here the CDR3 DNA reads TGTGCCAGCAGCTTACTTCCCCTTAGCGTGACGTCGAGGGGTGTGGATGAGCAGTTCTTC. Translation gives CASSLLPLSVTSRGVDEQFF. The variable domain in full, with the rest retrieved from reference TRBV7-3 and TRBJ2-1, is GAGVSQTPSNKVTEKGKYVELRCDPISGHTALYWYRQSLGQGPEFLIYFQGTGAADDSGLPNDRFFAVRPEGSVSTLKIQRTERGDSAVYLCASSLLPLSVTSRGVDEQFFGPGTRLTVL.

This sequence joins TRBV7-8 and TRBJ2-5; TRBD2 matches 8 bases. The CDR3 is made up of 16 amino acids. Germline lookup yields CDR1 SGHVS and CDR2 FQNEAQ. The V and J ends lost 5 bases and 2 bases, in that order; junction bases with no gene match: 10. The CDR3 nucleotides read TGTGCCAGCAGCGACCGCCGCATAGCGGGACAAGAGACCCAGTACTTC. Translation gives CASSDRRIAGQETQYF.

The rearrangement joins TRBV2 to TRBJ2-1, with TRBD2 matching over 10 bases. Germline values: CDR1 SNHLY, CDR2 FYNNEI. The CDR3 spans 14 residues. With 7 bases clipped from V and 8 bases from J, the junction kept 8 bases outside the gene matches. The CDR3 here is CASNLGLAYHEQFF. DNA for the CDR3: TGTGCCAGCAACCTGGGACTAGCGTACCATGAGCAGTTCTTC.

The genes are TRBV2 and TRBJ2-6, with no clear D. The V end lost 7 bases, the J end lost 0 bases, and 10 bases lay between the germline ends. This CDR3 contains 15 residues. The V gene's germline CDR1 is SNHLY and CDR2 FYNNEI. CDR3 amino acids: CASTWGSSGANVLTF. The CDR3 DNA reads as TGTGCCAGCACGTGGGGAAGCTCTGGGGCCAACGTCCTGACTTTC.